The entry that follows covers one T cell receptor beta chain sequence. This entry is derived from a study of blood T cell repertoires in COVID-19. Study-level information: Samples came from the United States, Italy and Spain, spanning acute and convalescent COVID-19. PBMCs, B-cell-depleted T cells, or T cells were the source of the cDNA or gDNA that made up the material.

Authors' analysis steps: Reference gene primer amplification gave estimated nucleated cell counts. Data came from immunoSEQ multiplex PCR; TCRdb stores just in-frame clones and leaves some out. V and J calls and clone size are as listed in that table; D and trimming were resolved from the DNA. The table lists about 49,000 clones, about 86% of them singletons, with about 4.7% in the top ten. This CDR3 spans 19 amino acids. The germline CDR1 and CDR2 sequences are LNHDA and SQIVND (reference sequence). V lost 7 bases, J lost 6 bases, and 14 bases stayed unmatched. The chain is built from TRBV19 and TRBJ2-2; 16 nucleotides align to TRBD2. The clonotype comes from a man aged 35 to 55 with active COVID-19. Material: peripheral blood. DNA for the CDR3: TGTGCCAGTACCGCCAAGGGACTAGCGGGAGGGCCTAAGGCCGGGGAGCTGTTTTTT. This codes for CASTAKGLAGGPKAGELFF. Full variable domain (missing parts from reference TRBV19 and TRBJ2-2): DGGITQSPKYLFRKEGQNVTLSCEQNLNHDAMYWYRQDPGQGLRLIYYSQIVNDFQKGDIAEGYSVSREKKESFPLTVTSAQKNPTAFYLCASTAKGLAGGPKAGELFFGEGSRLTVL.